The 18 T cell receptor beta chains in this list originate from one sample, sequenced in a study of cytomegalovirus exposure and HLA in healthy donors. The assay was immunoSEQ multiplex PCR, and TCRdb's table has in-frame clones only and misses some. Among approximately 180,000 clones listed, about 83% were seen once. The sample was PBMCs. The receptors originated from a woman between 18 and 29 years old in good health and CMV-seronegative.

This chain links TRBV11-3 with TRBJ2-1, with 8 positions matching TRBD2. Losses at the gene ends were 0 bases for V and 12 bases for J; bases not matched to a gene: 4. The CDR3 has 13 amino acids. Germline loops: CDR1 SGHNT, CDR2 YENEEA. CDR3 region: CASSLDLGGAQFF. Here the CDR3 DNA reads TGTGCCAGCAGCTTAGATCTCGGGGGGGCGCAGTTCTTC.

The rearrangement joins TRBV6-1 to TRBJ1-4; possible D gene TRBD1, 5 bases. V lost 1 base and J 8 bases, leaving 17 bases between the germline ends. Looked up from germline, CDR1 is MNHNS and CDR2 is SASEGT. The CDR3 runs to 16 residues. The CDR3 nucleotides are TGTGCCAGCAGTGAAGGGGACTCCTCATGGGTCGAAAAACTGTTTTTT. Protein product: CASSEGDSSWVEKLFF.

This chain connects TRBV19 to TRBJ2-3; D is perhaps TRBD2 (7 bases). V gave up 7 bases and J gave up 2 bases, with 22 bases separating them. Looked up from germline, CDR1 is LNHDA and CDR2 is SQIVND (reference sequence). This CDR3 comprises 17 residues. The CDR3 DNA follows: TGTGCCAGTACTCAACAGGGAGGGGACATATACACAGATACGCAGTATTTT. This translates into CASTQQGGDIYTDTQYF.

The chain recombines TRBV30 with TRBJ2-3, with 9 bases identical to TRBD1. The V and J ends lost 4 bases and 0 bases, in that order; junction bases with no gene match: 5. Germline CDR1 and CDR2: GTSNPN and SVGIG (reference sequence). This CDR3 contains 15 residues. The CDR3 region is CAWIGQGFSTDTQYF. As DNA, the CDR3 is TGTGCCTGGATCGGACAGGGGTTTAGCACAGATACGCAGTATTTT.

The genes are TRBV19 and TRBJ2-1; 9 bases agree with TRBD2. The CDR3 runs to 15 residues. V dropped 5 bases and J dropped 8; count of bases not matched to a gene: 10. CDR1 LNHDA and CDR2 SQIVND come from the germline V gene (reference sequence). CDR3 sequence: CASSAPGLAVDEQFF. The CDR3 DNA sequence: TGTGCCAGTAGTGCCCCGGGACTAGCCGTTGATGAGCAGTTCTTC.

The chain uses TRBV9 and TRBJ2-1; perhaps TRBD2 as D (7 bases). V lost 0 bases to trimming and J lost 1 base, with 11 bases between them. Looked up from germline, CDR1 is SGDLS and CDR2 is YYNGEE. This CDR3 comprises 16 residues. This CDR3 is CASSVAGRGSYNEQFF. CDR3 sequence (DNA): TGTGCCAGCAGCGTAGCGGGGAGGGGGTCCTACAATGAGCAGTTCTTC.

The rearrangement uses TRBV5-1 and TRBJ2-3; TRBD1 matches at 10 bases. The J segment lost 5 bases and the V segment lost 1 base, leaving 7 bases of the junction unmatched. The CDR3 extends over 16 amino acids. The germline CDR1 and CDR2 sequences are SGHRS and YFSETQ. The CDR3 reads CASSLRPTGGGDTQYF. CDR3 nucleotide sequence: TGCGCCAGCAGCTTGCGCCCGACAGGGGGCGGAGATACGCAGTATTTT.

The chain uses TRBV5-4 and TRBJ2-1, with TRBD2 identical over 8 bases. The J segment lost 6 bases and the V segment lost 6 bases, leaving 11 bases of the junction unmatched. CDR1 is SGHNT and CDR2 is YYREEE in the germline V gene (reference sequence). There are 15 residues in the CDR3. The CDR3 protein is CASTLPGGGTNEQFF. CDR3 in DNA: TGTGCCAGCACCCTGCCCGGGGGGGGCACCAATGAGCAGTTCTTC.

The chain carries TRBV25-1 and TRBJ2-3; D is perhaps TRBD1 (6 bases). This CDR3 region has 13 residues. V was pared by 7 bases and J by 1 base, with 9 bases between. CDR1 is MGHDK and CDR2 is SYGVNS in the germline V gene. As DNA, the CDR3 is TGTGCCAGCAAGGGGGTGGGCACAGATACGCAGTATTTT. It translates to CASKGVGTDTQYF.

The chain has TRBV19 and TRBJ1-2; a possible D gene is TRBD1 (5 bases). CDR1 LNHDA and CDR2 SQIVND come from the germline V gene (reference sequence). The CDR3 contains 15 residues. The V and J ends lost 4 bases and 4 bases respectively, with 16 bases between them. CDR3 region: CASSTGLAGIYGYTF. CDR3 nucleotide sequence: TGTGCCAGTAGTACAGGGCTTGCGGGAATCTATGGCTACACCTTC.

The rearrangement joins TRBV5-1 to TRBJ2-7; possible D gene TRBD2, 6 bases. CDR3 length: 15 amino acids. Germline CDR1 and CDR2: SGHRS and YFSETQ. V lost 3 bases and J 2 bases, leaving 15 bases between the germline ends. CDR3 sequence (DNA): TGCGCCAGCAGCTACGGGACTCTCTCCCCCTACGAGCAGTACTTC. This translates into CASSYGTLSPYEQYF.

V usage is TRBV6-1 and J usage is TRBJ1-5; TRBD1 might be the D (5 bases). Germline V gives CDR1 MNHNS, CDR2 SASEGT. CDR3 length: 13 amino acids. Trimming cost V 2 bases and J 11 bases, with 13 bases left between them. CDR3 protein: CASSEIMGGAQHF. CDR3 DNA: TGTGCCAGCAGTGAAATAATGGGGGGAGCCCAGCATTTT.

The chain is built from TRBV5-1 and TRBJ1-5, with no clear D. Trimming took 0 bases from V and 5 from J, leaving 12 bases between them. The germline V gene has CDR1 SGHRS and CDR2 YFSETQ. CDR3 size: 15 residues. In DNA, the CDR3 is TGCGCCAGCAGCTTGGGGCCCGGGTCAGATCAGCCCCAGCATTTT. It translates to CASSLGPGSDQPQHF.

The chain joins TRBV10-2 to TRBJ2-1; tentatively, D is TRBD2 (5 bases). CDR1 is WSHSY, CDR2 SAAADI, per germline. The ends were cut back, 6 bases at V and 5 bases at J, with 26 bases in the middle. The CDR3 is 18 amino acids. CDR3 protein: CASRDFKVDLLWDNEQFF. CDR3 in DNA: TGCGCCAGCAGGGACTTTAAAGTCGATCTATTGTGGGACAATGAGCAGTTCTTC.

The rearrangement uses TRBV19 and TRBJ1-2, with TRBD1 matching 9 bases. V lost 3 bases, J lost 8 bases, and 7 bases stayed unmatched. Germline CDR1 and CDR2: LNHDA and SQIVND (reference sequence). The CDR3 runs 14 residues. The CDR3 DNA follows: TGTGCCAGTAGTATTCTACAGGGGGCCCGCGGCTACACCTTC. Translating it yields CASSILQGARGYTF.

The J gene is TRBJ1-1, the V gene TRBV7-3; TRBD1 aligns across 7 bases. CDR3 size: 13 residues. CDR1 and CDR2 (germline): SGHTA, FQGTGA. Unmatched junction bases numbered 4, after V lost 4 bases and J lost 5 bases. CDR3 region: CASSSDRVTEAFF. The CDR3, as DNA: TGTGCCAGCAGCTCCGACAGGGTTACTGAAGCTTTCTTT. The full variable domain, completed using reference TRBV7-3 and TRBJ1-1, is GAGVSQTPSNKVTEKGKYVELRCDPISGHTALYWYRQSLGQGPEFLIYFQGTGAADDSGLPNDRFFAVRPEGSVSTLKIQRTERGDSAVYLCASSSDRVTEAFFGQGTRLTVV.

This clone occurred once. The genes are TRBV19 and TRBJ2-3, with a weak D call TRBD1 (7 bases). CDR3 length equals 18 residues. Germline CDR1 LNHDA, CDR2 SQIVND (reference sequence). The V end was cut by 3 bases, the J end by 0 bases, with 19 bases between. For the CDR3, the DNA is TGTGCCAGTAGTATTGGGGGGACAGCTACATTTAGCACAGATACGCAGTATTTT. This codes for CASSIGGTATFSTDTQYF.

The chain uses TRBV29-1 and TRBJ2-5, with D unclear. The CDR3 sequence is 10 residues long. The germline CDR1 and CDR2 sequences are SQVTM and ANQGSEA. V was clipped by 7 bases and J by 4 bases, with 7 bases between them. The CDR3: CSALGETQYF. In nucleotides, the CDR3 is TGCAGCGCCCTCGGAGAGACCCAGTACTTC.